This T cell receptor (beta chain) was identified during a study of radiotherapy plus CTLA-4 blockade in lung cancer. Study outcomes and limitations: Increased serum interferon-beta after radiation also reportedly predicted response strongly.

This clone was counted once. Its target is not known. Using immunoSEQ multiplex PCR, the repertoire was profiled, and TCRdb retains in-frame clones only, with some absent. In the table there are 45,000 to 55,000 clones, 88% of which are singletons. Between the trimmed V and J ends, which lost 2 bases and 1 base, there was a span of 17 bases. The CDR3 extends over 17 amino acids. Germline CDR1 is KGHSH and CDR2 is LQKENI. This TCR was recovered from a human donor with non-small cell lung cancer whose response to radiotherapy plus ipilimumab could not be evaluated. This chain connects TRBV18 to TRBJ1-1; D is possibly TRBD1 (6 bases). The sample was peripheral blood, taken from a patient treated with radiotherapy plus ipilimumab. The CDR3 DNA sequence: TGTGCCAGCTCACCAGGAACAGGGTCAAGGGGGAACACTGAAGCTTTCTTT. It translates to CASSPGTGSRGNTEAFF.